This record covers a single T cell receptor beta chain. Antigen specificity is unknown. The data were obtained in a study of Graves' ophthalmopathy and Graves' hyperthyroidism. The study, taken as a whole, reports: Sensitivity reached approximately 85% and specificity about 81% for a 13-signature model separating ophthalmopathy from stable hyperthyroidism.

Researchers took RNA transcripts and amplified TCR beta CDR3 regions from them. An initial RT-PCR round employing HTBI primers preceded a second-round multiplex PCR. TCRdb reprocessed the multiplex PCR reads via MiXCR and lists one record per CDR3 protein. This table has 220,000 or so distinct CDR3 sequences, 20% to 25% appearing once. Active ophthalmopathy (CAS at least 3, NOSPECS at least 4), lasting under 3 months. The CDR3 sequence is 9 residues long. CDR1 and CDR2 (germline): SQVTM, ANQGSEA. V shed 7 bases and J shed 6 bases, with 6 bases lying between them. This chain connects TRBV29-1 to TRBJ1-2; D is unresolved. Source material: peripheral blood. This clonotype was obtained from a woman in her fifties or sixties with Graves' ophthalmopathy. The CDR3 protein is CSDSDGYTF. The DNA of the CDR3 is TGCAGCGACAGTGATGGCTACACCTTC.